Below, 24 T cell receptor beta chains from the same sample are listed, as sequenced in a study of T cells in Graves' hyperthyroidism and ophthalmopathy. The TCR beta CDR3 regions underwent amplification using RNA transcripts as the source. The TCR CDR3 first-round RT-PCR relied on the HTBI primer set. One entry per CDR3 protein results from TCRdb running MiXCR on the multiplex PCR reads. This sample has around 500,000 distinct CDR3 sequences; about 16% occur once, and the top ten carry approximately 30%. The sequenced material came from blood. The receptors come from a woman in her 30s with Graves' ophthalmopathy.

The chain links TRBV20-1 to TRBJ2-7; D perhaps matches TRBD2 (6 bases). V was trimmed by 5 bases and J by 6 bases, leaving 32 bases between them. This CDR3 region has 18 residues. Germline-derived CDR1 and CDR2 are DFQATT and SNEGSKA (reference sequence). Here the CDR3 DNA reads TGCAGTGCTGGACGTCAAGAGAATTCCTCACCGGGAGTCCTCGAGCAGTACTTC. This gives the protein CSAGRQENSSPGVLEQYF.

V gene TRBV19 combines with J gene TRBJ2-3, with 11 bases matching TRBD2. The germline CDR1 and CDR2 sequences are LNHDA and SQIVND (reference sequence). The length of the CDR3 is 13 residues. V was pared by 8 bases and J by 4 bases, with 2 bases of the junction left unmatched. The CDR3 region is CASLLAGADTQYF. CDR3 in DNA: TGTGCCAGTCTACTAGCGGGAGCAGATACGCAGTATTTT.

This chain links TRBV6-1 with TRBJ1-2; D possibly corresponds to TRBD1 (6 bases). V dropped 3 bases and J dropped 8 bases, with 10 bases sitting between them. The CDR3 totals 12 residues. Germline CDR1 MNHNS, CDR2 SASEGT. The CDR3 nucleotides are TGTGCCAGCAGTGACAGGGGAACCGGCTACACCTTC. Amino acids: CASSDRGTGYTF.

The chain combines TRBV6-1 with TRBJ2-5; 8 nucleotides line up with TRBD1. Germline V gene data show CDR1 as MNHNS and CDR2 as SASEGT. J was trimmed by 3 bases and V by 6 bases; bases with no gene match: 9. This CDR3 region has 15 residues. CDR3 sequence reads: CASSLQGVLEETQYF. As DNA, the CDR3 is TGTGCCAGCAGCTTACAGGGGGTACTCGAAGAGACCCAGTACTTC.

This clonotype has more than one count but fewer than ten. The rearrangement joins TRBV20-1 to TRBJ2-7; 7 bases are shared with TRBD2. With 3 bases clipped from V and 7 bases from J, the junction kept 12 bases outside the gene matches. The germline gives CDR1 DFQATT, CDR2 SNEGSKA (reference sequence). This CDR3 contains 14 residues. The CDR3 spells CSARPPAGDSEQYF. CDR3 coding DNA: TGCAGTGCTAGGCCCCCGGCGGGAGATTCGGAGCAGTACTTC.

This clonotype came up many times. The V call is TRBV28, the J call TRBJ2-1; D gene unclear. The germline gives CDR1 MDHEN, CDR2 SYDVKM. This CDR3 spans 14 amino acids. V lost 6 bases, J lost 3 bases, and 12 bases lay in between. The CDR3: CASSWTPGYNEQFF. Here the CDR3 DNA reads TGTGCCAGCAGCTGGACCCCGGGCTACAATGAGCAGTTCTTC.

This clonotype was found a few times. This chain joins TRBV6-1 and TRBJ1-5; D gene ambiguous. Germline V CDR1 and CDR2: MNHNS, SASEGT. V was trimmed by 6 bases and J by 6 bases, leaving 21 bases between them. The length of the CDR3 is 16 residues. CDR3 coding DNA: TGTGCCAGCAGCGAACCCCGGGATTGGGGTTTTCAGCCCCAGCATTTT. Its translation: CASSEPRDWGFQPQHF.

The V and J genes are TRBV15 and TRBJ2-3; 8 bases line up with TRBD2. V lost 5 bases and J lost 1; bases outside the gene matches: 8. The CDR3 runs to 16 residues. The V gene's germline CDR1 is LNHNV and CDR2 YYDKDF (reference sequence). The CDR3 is CATSPRSAGGTDTQYF. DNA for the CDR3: TGTGCCACCAGCCCTCGGTCAGCGGGAGGCACAGATACGCAGTATTTT.

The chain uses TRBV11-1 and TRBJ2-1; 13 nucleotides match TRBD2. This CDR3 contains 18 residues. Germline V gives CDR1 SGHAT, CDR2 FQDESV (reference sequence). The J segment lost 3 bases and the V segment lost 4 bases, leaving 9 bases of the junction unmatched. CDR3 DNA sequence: TGTGCCAGCAGCTCCGGGACTAGCGGGACGAACAACTACAATGAGCAGTTCTTC. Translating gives CASSSGTSGTNNYNEQFF. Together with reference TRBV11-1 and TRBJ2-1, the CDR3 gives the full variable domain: EAEVAQSPRYKITEKSQAVAFWCDPISGHATLYWYRQILGQGPELLVQFQDESVVDDSQLPKDRFSAERLKGVDSTLKIQPAELGDSAMYLCASSSGTSGTNNYNEQFFGPGTRLTVL.

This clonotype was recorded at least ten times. CDR3 coding DNA: TGTGCCAGCAGTTCCCGAGGGGTAGGGTCCTACGAGCAGTACTTC. It specifies CASSSRGVGSYEQYF. The chain joins TRBV6-1 to TRBJ2-7; D tentatively fits TRBD1 or TRBD2 (5 bases each). Germline V gene lookup returns CDR1 MNHNS and CDR2 SASEGT. This CDR3 has 15 residues. The V and J ends lost 5 bases and 1 base respectively, with 15 bases between them.

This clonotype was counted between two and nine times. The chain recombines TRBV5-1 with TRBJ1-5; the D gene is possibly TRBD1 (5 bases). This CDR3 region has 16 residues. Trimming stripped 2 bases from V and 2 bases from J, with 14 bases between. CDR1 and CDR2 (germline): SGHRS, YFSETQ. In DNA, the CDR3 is TGCGCCAGCAGCTTACTTGGGGGGGGTGGCAATCAGCCCCAGCATTTT. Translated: CASSLLGGGGNQPQHF.

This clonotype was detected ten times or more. CDR3 loop: CASSLDLGPYEQYF. CDR3 in DNA: TGTGCCAGCAGCTTAGATCTGGGGCCCTACGAGCAGTACTTC. The genes are TRBV11-2 and TRBJ2-7; possibly TRBD1 for D (5 bases). Germline values: CDR1 SGHAT, CDR2 FQNNGV. V was clipped by 0 bases and J by 2 bases, with 8 bases between them. The CDR3 is 14 amino acids.

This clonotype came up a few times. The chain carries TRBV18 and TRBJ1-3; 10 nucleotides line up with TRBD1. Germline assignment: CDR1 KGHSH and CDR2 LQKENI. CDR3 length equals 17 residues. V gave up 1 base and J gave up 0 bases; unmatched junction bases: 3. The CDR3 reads CASSPQGQGTSGNTIYF. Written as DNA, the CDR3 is TGTGCCAGCTCACCACAGGGACAGGGGACCTCTGGAAACACCATATATTTT.

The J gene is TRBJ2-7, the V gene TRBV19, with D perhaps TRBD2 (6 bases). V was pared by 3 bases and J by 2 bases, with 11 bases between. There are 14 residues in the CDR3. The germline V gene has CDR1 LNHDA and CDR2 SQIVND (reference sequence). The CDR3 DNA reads TGTGCCAGTAGTATGGGGGGAAGCGCCTACGAGCAGTACTTC. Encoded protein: CASSMGGSAYEQYF.

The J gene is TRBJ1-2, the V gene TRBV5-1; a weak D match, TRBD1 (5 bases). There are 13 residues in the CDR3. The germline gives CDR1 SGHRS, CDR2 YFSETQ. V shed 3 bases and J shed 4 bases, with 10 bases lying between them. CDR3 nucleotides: TGCGCCAGCAGCTCGGGACCGATCTATGGCTACACCTTC. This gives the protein CASSSGPIYGYTF.

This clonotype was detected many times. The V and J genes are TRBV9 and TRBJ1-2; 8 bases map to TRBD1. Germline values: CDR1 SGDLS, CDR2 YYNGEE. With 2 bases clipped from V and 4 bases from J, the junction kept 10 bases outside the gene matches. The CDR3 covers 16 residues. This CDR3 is CASSVQGASLGYGYTF. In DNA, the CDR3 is TGTGCCAGCAGCGTGCAGGGGGCAAGCCTAGGCTATGGCTACACCTTC.

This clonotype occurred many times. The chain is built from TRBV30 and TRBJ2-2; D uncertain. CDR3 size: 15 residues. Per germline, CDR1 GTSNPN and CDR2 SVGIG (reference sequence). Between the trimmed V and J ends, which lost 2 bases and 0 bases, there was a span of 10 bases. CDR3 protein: CAWSSADANTGELFF. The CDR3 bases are TGTGCCTGGAGTTCGGCTGACGCGAACACCGGGGAGCTGTTTTTT.

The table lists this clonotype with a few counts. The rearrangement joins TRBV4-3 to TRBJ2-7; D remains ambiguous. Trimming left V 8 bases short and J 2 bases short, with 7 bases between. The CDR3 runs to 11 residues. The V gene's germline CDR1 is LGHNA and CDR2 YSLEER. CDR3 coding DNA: TGCGCCAGCGGGCCCACCTACGAGCAGTACTTC. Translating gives CASGPTYEQYF.

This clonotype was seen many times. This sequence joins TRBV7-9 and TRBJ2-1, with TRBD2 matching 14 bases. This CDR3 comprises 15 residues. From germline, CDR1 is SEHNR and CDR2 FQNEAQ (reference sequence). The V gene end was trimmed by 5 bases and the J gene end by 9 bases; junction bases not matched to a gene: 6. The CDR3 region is CASSKTGLAGVEQFF. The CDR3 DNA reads TGTGCCAGCAGCAAAACGGGACTAGCGGGAGTTGAGCAGTTCTTC.

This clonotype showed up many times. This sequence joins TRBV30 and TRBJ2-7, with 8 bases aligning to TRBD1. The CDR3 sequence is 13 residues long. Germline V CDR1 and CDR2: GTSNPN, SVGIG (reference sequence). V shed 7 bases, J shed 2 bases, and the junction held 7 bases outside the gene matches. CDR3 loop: CASRTGLTYEQYF. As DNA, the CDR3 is TGTGCCTCCAGGACAGGGTTAACCTACGAGCAGTACTTC.

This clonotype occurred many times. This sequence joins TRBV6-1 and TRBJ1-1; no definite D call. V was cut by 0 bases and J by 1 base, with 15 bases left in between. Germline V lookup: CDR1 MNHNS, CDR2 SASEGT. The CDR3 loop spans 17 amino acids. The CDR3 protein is CASSEAPQWASNTEAFF. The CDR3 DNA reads TGTGCCAGCAGTGAAGCGCCCCAGTGGGCCTCGAACACTGAAGCTTTCTTT.

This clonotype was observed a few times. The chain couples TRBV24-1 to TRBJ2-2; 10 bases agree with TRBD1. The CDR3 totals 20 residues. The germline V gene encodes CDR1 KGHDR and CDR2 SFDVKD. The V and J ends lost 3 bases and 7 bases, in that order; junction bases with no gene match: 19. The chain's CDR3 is CATSDLPPRTDRGVGGELFF. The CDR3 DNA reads TGTGCCACCAGTGATCTCCCTCCAAGAACGGACAGGGGGGTCGGCGGGGAGCTGTTTTTT.

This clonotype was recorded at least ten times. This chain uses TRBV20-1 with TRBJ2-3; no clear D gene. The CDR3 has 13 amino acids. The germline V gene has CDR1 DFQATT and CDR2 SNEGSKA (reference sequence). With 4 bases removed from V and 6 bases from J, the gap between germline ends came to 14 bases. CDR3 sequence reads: CSAKGLTADTQYF. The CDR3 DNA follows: TGCAGTGCTAAGGGTCTTACTGCGGATACGCAGTATTTT.

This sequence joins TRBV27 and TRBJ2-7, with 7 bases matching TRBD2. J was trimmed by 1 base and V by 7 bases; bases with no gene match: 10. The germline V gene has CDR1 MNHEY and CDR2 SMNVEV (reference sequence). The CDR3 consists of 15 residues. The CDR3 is CASMGWPSGSYEQYF. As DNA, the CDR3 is TGTGCCAGCATGGGGTGGCCTAGCGGTTCCTACGAGCAGTACTTC.